This TCR beta chain was recovered during a study of post-analysis software for immune sequencing data. Overall study: The cohort encompassed relapsing-remitting, secondary progressive and progressive-relapsing multiple sclerosis disease courses.

TCR beta cDNA libraries had unique molecular identifiers. TCRdb re-called the PCR reads with MiXCR, one entry per CDR3 protein. The table shows 740,000 or so distinct CDR3 sequences, with approximately 57% occurring only once. This TCR derives from a girl aged 10 to 17 with multiple sclerosis. The specimen was blood.

The CDR3 here is CSVEGTGDEQYF. In nucleotides, the CDR3 is TGCAGCGTTGAGGGGACAGGGGACGAGCAGTACTTC. This sequence joins TRBV29-1 and TRBJ2-7; 10 bases are shared with TRBD1. The V segment lost 3 bases and the J segment 5 bases; nucleotides outside the gene matches: 1. This CDR3 comprises 12 residues. Germline CDR1 and CDR2: SQVTM and ANQGSEA.